This TCR beta chain was identified during a study of OX40 agonist ivuxolimab in advanced cancers. Study in general: The study reported partial responses in three patients: one hepatocellular carcinoma, two cutaneous melanoma.

Clones were sequenced by immunoSEQ multiplex PCR, and TCRdb holds only the in-frame ones, with some missing. The data contain about 77,000 clones, 80% to 90% of them singletons. Study conclusions and caveats: On average, a greater number of expanded clones characterised CD8+ T cells relative to CD4+.

Worth noting for this clone: Antigen unknown.

The germline V gene encodes CDR1 SGHTA and CDR2 FQGNSA. V shed 5 bases and J shed 10 bases, with 23 bases lying between them. The CDR3 length is 16 residues. The origin of this receptor is an adult with an advanced solid tumor such as melanoma, head and neck, liver or kidney cancer. Material: CD4+ or CD8+ T cells sorted from blood, obtained in a trial of the OX40 agonist ivuxolimab. V is TRBV7-2 and J is TRBJ1-4, with D perhaps matching TRBD1 (5 bases). The CDR3 sequence: CASSTPGNPGGGKLFF. CDR3 in DNA: TGTGCCAGCAGCACCCCCGGGAACCCAGGTGGGGGAAAACTGTTTTTT.